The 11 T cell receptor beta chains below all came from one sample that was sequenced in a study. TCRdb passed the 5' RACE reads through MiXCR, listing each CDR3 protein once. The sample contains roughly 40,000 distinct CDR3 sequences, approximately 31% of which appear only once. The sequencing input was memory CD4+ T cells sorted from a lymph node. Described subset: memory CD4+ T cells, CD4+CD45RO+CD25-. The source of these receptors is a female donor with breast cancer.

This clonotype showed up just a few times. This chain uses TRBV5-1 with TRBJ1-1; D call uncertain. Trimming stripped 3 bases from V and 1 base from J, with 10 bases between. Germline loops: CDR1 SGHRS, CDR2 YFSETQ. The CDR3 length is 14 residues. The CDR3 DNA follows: TGCGCCAGCAGCTGGGCAGACCCGAACACTGAAGCTTTCTTT. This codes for CASSWADPNTEAFF.

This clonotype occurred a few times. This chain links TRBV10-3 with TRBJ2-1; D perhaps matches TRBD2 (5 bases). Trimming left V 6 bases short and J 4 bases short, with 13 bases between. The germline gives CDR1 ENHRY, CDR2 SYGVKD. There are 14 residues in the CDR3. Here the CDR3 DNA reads TGTGCCATCAGGGAGAGGGAGCGATACAATGAGCAGTTCTTC. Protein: CAIRERERYNEQFF.

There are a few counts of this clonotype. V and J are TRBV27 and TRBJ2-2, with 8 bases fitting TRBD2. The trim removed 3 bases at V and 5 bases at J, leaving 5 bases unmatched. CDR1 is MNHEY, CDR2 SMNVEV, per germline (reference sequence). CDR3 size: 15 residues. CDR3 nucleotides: TGTGCCAGCAGTTTGGGGCTAGCGGGTACCGGGGAGCTGTTTTTT. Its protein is CASSLGLAGTGELFF.

Here the CDR3 reads CASSPNSGDTQYF. CDR3 nucleotides: TGTGCCAGCAGTCCAAATAGCGGAGATACGCAGTATTTT. The chain joins TRBV6-5 to TRBJ2-3, with D perhaps matching TRBD2 (6 bases). Trimming took 5 bases from V and 5 from J, leaving 11 bases between them. The germline V gene has CDR1 MNHEY and CDR2 SVGAGI. This CDR3 has 13 amino acids.

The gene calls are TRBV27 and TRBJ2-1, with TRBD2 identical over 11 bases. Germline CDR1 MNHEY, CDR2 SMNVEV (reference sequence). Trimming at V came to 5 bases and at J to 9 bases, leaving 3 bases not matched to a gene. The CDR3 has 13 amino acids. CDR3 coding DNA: TGTGCCAGCAGTATTAGCGGGGGGGGTGAGCAGTTCTTC. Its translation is CASSISGGGEQFF.

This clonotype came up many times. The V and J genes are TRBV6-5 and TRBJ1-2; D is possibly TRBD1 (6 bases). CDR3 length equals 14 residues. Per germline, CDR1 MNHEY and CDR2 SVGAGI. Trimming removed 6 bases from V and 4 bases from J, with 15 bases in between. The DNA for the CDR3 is TGTGCCAGCAGCAACAGGGAAGGGGGCTATGGCTACACCTTC. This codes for CASSNREGGYGYTF.

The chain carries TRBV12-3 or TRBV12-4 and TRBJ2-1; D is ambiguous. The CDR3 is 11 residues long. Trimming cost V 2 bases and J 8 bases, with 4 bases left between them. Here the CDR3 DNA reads TGTGCCAGCAGTTTAACTGATGAGCAGTTCTTC. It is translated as CASSLTDEQFF.

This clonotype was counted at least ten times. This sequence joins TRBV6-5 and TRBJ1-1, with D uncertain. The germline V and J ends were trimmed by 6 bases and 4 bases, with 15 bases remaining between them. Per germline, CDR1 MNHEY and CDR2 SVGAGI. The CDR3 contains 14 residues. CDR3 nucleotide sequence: TGTGCCAGCAGACCAATGACGGCTGCCACTGAAGCTTTCTTT. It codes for CASRPMTAATEAFF.

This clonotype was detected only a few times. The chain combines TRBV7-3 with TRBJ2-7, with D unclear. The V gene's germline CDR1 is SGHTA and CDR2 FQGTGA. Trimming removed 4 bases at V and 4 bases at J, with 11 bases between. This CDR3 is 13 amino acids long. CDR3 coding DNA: TGTGCCAGCAGCTCGGGCGTTGGGTACGAGCAGTACTTC. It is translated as CASSSGVGYEQYF. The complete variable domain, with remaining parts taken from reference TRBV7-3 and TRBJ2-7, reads GAGVSQTPSNKVTEKGKYVELRCDPISGHTALYWYRQSLGQGPEFLIYFQGTGAADDSGLPNDRFFAVRPEGSVSTLKIQRTERGDSAVYLCASSSGVGYEQYFGPGTRLTVT.

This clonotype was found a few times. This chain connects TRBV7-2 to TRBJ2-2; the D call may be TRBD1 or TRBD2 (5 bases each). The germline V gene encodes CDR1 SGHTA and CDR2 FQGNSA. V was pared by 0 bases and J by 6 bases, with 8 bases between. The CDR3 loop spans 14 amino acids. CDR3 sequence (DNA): TGTGCCAGCAGCTTAGCCGGGGACCCCGGGGAGCTGTTTTTT. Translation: CASSLAGDPGELFF.

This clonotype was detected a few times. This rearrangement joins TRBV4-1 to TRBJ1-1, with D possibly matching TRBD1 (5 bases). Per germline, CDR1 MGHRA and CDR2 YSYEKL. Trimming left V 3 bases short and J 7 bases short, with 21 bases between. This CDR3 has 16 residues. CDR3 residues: CASSHEHSRDANEAFF. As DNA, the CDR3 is TGCGCCAGCAGCCACGAACACTCCCGGGACGCTAATGAAGCTTTCTTT.